What follows are 5 T cell receptor beta chains derived from one specimen sequenced in a study of long-term antiretroviral therapy in people with HIV. Sequencing used immunoSEQ v3.0 at survey level. The repertoire was sequenced with immunoSEQ multiplex PCR; TCRdb's copy has only in-frame clones and lacks some. The sample lists tens of thousands of clones; 80% to 90% were seen once. The material sequenced was unsorted PBMCs, taken roughly 5 years before starting antiretroviral therapy. The source of these receptors is a man aged 50-59 years with HIV.

The chain couples TRBV29-1 to TRBJ2-1; D is possibly TRBD2 (5 bases). Germline V gene data show CDR1 as SQVTM and CDR2 as ANQGSEA. The CDR3 runs 13 residues. V was pared by 4 bases and J by 0 bases, with 7 bases between. The CDR3 reads CSVVRDSYNEQFF. In DNA, the CDR3 is TGCAGCGTTGTGAGGGACTCCTACAATGAGCAGTTCTTC.

The genes are TRBV11-3 and TRBJ2-7; weak D call: TRBD1 (6 bases). The CDR3 sequence is 13 residues long. Germline V gene sequence: CDR1 SGHNT, CDR2 YENEEA. V lost 4 bases and J 6 bases, leaving 13 bases between the germline ends. CDR3 nucleotide sequence: TGTGCCAGCAGCTCGAAACAGGGAAGCGAGCAGTACTTC. Translating it yields CASSSKQGSEQYF.

The chain has TRBV7-9 and TRBJ2-7, with TRBD1 identical over 9 bases. V shed 4 bases, J shed 0 bases, and the junction held 13 bases outside the gene matches. The CDR3 contains 18 residues. The V gene's germline CDR1 is SEHNR and CDR2 FQNEAQ (reference sequence). The CDR3 DNA follows: TGTGCCAGCAGCTCGTCTATGGGACAGGGTCGAGGCTCCTACGAGCAGTACTTC. Translating it yields CASSSSMGQGRGSYEQYF.

V usage is TRBV9 and J usage is TRBJ1-1; D is unclear. The CDR3 length is 14 residues. Germline V gene sequence: CDR1 SGDLS, CDR2 YYNGEE. V was shortened by 3 bases and J by 1 base, with 10 bases between the two germline ends. The CDR3 loop reads CASSGANTNTEAFF. CDR3 DNA sequence: TGTGCCAGCAGCGGAGCGAACACGAACACTGAAGCTTTCTTT.

This clone was counted a single time. The CDR3 bases are TGTGCCAGCAGGGGCCCGGGACGGGACCCCTACGAGCAGTACTTC. Residues: CASRGPGRDPYEQYF. The J gene is TRBJ2-7, the V gene TRBV27; D is perhaps TRBD1 or TRBD2 (5 bases each). Germline-derived CDR1 and CDR2 are MNHEY and SMNVEV (reference sequence). The germline V and J ends were trimmed by 6 bases and 2 bases, with 17 bases remaining between them. The CDR3 has 15 amino acids.